Following are 16 T cell receptor beta chains from one sample sequenced in a study of T cell changes during pregnancy in multiple sclerosis. Sequencing used immunoSEQ multiplex PCR; TCRdb keeps in-frame clones, though not all of them. The sample records about 20,000 clones, over 65% being singletons. The input for sequencing was CD8+ T cells from peripheral blood mononuclear cells, taken after pregnancy. The receptors were sampled from a female donor with multiple sclerosis, enrolled in a pregnancy study.

The chain uses TRBV27 and TRBJ1-2; 7 bases fit TRBD1. Unmatched junction bases numbered 4, after V lost 6 bases and J lost 6 bases. Germline V gene sequence: CDR1 MNHEY, CDR2 SMNVEV (reference sequence). The CDR3 loop spans 12 amino acids. The CDR3 region has the DNA TGTGCCAGCAGAGACAGGGTTGATGGCTACACCTTC. It codes for CASRDRVDGYTF.

The genes are TRBV5-1 and TRBJ1-2; no definite D call. This CDR3 has 15 amino acids. In germline, CDR1 is SGHRS, CDR2 YFSETQ. V was clipped by 1 base and J by 3 bases, with 13 bases between them. The CDR3 loop is CASSLSSGNDYGYTF. CDR3 nucleotides: TGCGCCAGCAGCTTGAGCTCGGGGAACGACTATGGCTACACCTTC.

The rearrangement uses TRBV2 and TRBJ1-2, with 8 bases aligning to TRBD1. Germline trimming cut 2 bases from V and 5 bases from J; bases unmatched to any gene: 16. The CDR3 sequence is 18 residues long. The germline V gene encodes CDR1 SNHLY and CDR2 FYNNEI. CDR3 nucleotide sequence: TGTGCCAGCAGTGAAATAGGGGGGGGAACAGGGGGACTTTATGGCTACACCTTC. It specifies CASSEIGGGTGGLYGYTF.

The chain uses TRBV27 and TRBJ2-3; unclear D gene. Germline loops: CDR1 MNHEY, CDR2 SMNVEV (reference sequence). The length of the CDR3 is 13 residues. V dropped 5 bases and J dropped 5 bases, with 11 bases sitting between them. This chain's CDR3 is CASSPLGGDTQYF. The CDR3, as DNA: TGTGCCAGCAGTCCGCTAGGTGGAGATACGCAGTATTTT.

CDR3 sequence (DNA): TGTGCCAGCAGTATGGAAGGAGGTCAGCCCCAGCATTTT. Translating gives CASSMEGGQPQHF. The chain joins TRBV28 to TRBJ1-5; D uncertain. Per germline, CDR1 MDHEN and CDR2 SYDVKM. The CDR3 consists of 13 residues. Trimming left V 5 bases short and J 6 bases short, with 11 bases between.

Only a few counts were recorded for this clone. The chain has TRBV4-1 and TRBJ1-1; D remains ambiguous. This CDR3 spans 13 amino acids. Per germline, CDR1 MGHRA and CDR2 YSYEKL. V lost 0 bases and J lost 11, with 13 bases in between. The CDR3 is CASSQDRNSLAFF. Written as DNA, the CDR3 is TGCGCCAGCAGCCAAGATCGGAACAGTCTCGCTTTCTTT.

The J gene is TRBJ2-7, the V gene TRBV15; possible D gene TRBD1, 5 bases. Trimming shortened V by 3 bases and J by 3 bases, and 18 bases separated the two germline ends. Germline CDR1 and CDR2: LNHNV and YYDKDF (reference sequence). The CDR3 consists of 16 residues. The CDR3 reads CATSSDTGSDIYEQYF. The DNA of the CDR3 is TGTGCCACCAGCAGCGACACAGGTTCAGATATCTACGAGCAGTACTTC.

This clone is labeled as medium-sized. J is TRBJ1-2 and V is TRBV6-4; D is possibly TRBD1 (5 bases). The CDR3 contains 14 residues. The V gene lost 0 bases and the J gene lost 6 bases, with 11 bases spanning the gap. Germline V gene sequence: CDR1 MRHNA, CDR2 SNTAGT. The CDR3 sequence is CASSDSGEGNGYTF. The CDR3 DNA reads TGTGCCAGCAGTGACTCGGGGGAGGGGAATGGCTACACCTTC.

This rearrangement joins TRBV5-1 to TRBJ2-7, with no clear D. The CDR3 runs to 16 residues. The V end was cut by 1 base, the J end by 5 bases, with 19 bases between. The germline V gene encodes CDR1 SGHRS and CDR2 YFSETQ. The CDR3 DNA follows: TGCGCCAGCAGCTTGATCCGACAACCGGAAGGCCACGAGCAGTACTTC. Protein: CASSLIRQPEGHEQYF.

The chain has TRBV7-9 and TRBJ2-5, with D uncertain. The V gene's germline CDR1 is SEHNR and CDR2 FQNEAQ (reference sequence). CDR3 length: 12 amino acids. V lost 2 bases and J 2 bases, leaving 3 bases between the germline ends. CDR3 protein: CASSLPQETQYF. CDR3 nucleotides: TGTGCCAGCAGCTTACCACAAGAGACCCAGTACTTC.

The chain uses TRBV9 and TRBJ1-2; D remains unclear. The CDR3 extends over 14 amino acids. Trimming took off 0 bases at V and 1 base at J, with 7 bases between the two ends. In germline, CDR1 is SGDLS, CDR2 YYNGEE. The CDR3 DNA follows: TGTGCCAGCAGCGTAGCGACTTTTAACTATGGCTACACCTTC. Residues: CASSVATFNYGYTF.

The chain employs TRBV27 and TRBJ2-1; D uncertain. Trimming left V 6 bases short and J 1 base short, with 10 bases between. Germline loops: CDR1 MNHEY, CDR2 SMNVEV (reference sequence). CDR3 size: 14 residues. The CDR3 DNA follows: TGTGCCAGCAGCCCCCAGTTATCCTACAATGAGCAGTTCTTC. Its translation is CASSPQLSYNEQFF.

The genes are TRBV19 and TRBJ2-7; 10 positions match TRBD1. This CDR3 spans 13 amino acids. Germline-derived CDR1 and CDR2 are LNHDA and SQIVND (reference sequence). The trim removed 8 bases at V and 3 bases at J, leaving 4 bases unmatched. In DNA form, the CDR3 reads TGTGCCAGTCGTAGGACAGGGGGCTACGAGCAGTACTTC. Its translation is CASRRTGGYEQYF.

The rearrangement uses TRBV4-3 and TRBJ2-1; 7 bases fit TRBD2. V shed 0 bases and J 4 bases; nucleotides not matched to a gene: 6. The CDR3 is made up of 16 amino acids. Germline CDR1 and CDR2: LGHNA and YSLEER. CDR3 region: CASSQDLRRGYNEQFF. The CDR3, as DNA: TGCGCCAGCAGCCAAGATTTGAGGCGGGGGTACAATGAGCAGTTCTTC.

V is TRBV7-2 and J is TRBJ2-1, with 12 bases identical to TRBD2. The germline gives CDR1 SGHTA, CDR2 FQGNSA. With 1 base clipped from V and 7 bases from J, the junction kept 8 bases outside the gene matches. The CDR3 is made up of 17 amino acids. CDR3 residues: CASSLVLAGGKLNEQFF. DNA of the CDR3: TGTGCCAGCAGCTTAGTACTAGCGGGGGGTAAATTGAATGAGCAGTTCTTC.

Comment on this clone: This same CDR3 is encoded by further DNA sequences in the sample. V and J are TRBV7-6 and TRBJ2-1; D not certain. With 4 bases removed from V and 5 bases from J, the gap between germline ends came to 6 bases. The CDR3 has 12 residues. Germline CDR1 reads SGHVS; CDR2 reads FNYEAQ. This CDR3 reads CASSSLNNEQFF. As DNA, the CDR3 is TGTGCCAGCAGCTCTCTTAACAATGAGCAGTTCTTC.